This passage covers 12 T cell receptor beta chains from one sample sequenced in a study of radiotherapy plus CTLA-4 blockade in lung cancer. Method: immunoSEQ multiplex PCR; TCRdb's copy keeps in-frame clones and lacks some. The sample lists roughly 42,000 clones; roughly 63% were seen once. This specimen was peripheral blood, taken from a patient treated with radiotherapy plus ipilimumab. The receptors originated from a human donor with non-small cell lung cancer who had a partial response to radiotherapy plus ipilimumab.

This clone was counted at least ten times. V usage is TRBV5-6 and J usage is TRBJ2-7; tentative D call: TRBD2 (5 bases). In germline, CDR1 is SGHDT, CDR2 YYEEEE. The CDR3 has 11 amino acids. V was clipped by 10 bases and J by 5 bases, with 13 bases between them. The CDR3 DNA reads as TGTGCCTCCACTACTAGAAACGAGCAGTACTTC. Protein: CASTTRNEQYF.

The chain employs TRBV11-1 and TRBJ2-3; a weak D match, TRBD1 (6 bases). In germline, CDR1 is SGHAT, CDR2 FQDESV (reference sequence). The CDR3 is 13 amino acids. V lost 6 bases and J 4 bases, leaving 11 bases between the germline ends. The CDR3 region has the DNA TGTGCCAGCAGTTCAGGGGTGGCAGATACGCAGTATTTT. This encodes CASSSGVADTQYF.

This chain connects TRBV5-4 to TRBJ1-2; no clear D. Deletions cut 2 bases from V and 7 bases from J, with 9 bases between. The germline CDR1 and CDR2 sequences are SGHNT and YYREEE (reference sequence). There are 12 residues in the CDR3. The CDR3 DNA reads TGTGCCAGCAGCTTAAGGAGTGGTGGCTACACCTTC. Amino acids: CASSLRSGGYTF.

CDR3 protein: CASSSSQGMGTYGYTF. In DNA, the CDR3 is TGTGCCAGCAGTTCATCACAGGGGATGGGGACCTATGGCTACACCTTC. V and J are TRBV28 and TRBJ1-2, with 7 bases identical to TRBD1. V dropped 4 bases and J dropped 4; count of bases not matched to a gene: 12. Germline lookup yields CDR1 MDHEN and CDR2 SYDVKM. There are 16 residues in the CDR3.

The chain uses TRBV18 and TRBJ2-7; 9 bases map to TRBD1. The CDR3 loop spans 16 amino acids. Trimming took 2 bases from V and 2 from J; bases not matched to a gene: 7. In germline, CDR1 is KGHSH, CDR2 LQKENI. CDR3 in DNA: TGTGCCAGCTCACCATCAAGGACAGGGGTTACCTACGAGCAGTACTTC. Its translation is CASSPSRTGVTYEQYF.

The rearrangement uses TRBV5-1 and TRBJ1-1, with 8 nucleotides matching TRBD1. V lost 1 base to trimming and J lost 1 base; unmatched junction nucleotides: 3. CDR3 length equals 15 residues. The germline V gene has CDR1 SGHRS and CDR2 YFSETQ. As DNA, the CDR3 is TGCGCCAGCAGCTTGATGGGACAGGCGAACACTGAAGCTTTCTTT. This encodes CASSLMGQANTEAFF.

CDR3: CASSVWTRTNYGYTF. In DNA form, the CDR3 reads TGTGCCAGCAGTGTTTGGACACGGACGAACTATGGCTACACCTTC. This chain uses TRBV2 with TRBJ1-2; D may be TRBD1 (5 bases). The germline V gene has CDR1 SNHLY and CDR2 FYNNEI. The CDR3 consists of 15 residues. V lost 4 bases and J 2 bases, leaving 14 bases between the germline ends.

V gene TRBV11-2 combines with J gene TRBJ2-5; 8 nucleotides agree with TRBD2. V was pared by 3 bases and J by 5 bases, with 8 bases of the junction left unmatched. CDR3 length: 15 amino acids. Germline lookup yields CDR1 SGHAT and CDR2 FQNNGV. Here the CDR3 reads CASSLISGVGETQYF. CDR3 in DNA: TGTGCCAGCAGCTTGATTAGCGGGGTGGGGGAGACCCAGTACTTC.

The chain employs TRBV10-3 and TRBJ1-2; no reliable D call. This CDR3 spans 14 amino acids. The germline V gene encodes CDR1 ENHRY and CDR2 SYGVKD. The V end lost 2 bases, the J end lost 3 bases, and 10 bases lay between the germline ends. The CDR3 is CAISEEVRDYGYTF. CDR3 DNA sequence: TGTGCCATCAGTGAGGAGGTCCGCGACTATGGCTACACCTTC.

This clone was observed a single time. The CDR3 region is CASSLDGWGPNTGELFF. CDR3 nucleotide sequence: TGTGCCAGCAGCTTAGACGGGTGGGGCCCTAACACCGGGGAGCTGTTTTTT. The V gene is TRBV7-2, the J gene TRBJ2-2, with D possibly matching TRBD1 (5 bases). The CDR3 has 17 residues. Germline V gene lookup returns CDR1 SGHTA and CDR2 FQGNSA. V lost 1 base to trimming and J lost 2 bases, with 14 bases between them.

The chain links TRBV19 to TRBJ2-1; TRBD1 aligns across 9 bases. Germline CDR1 reads LNHDA; CDR2 reads SQIVND (reference sequence). V lost 5 bases to trimming and J lost 4 bases; unmatched junction nucleotides: 6. The CDR3 contains 15 residues. CDR3: CASSVSGTGYNEQFF. The CDR3 DNA reads TGTGCCAGTAGTGTCTCCGGGACAGGGTACAATGAGCAGTTCTTC.

This chain connects TRBV5-6 to TRBJ2-3; the D is unclear. Germline CDR1 is SGHDT and CDR2 is YYEEEE. V dropped 5 bases and J dropped 7 bases, with 11 bases sitting between them. The CDR3 loop spans 12 amino acids. DNA for the CDR3: TGTGCCAGCAGTTACGAACAGAATACGCAGTATTTT. Protein sequence: CASSYEQNTQYF.